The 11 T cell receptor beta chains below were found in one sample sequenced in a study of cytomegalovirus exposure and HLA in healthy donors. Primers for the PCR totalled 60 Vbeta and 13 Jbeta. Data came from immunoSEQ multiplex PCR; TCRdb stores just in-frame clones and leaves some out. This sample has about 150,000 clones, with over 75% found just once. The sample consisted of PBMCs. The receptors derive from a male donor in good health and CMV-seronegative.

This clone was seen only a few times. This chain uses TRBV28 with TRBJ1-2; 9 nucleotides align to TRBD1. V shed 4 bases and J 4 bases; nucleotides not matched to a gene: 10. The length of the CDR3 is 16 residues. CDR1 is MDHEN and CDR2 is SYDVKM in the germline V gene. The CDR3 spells CASSSGDRVGSYGYTF. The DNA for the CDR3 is TGTGCCAGCAGTTCAGGGGACAGGGTAGGAAGCTATGGCTACACCTTC.

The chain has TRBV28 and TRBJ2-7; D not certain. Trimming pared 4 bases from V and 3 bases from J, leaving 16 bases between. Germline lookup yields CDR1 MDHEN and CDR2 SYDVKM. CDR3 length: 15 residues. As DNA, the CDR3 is TGTGCCAGCAGTTCGGCGGCTGGCATATACTACGAGCAGTACTTC. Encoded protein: CASSSAAGIYYEQYF.

The CDR3 spells CASSRDRISYEQYF. In DNA, the CDR3 is TGTGCCAGCAGCCGAGACAGGATCTCCTACGAGCAGTACTTC. The gene calls are TRBV7-2 and TRBJ2-7; tentatively, D is TRBD1 (6 bases). The CDR3 totals 14 residues. V lost 5 bases, J lost 0 bases, and 11 bases lay in between. CDR1 and CDR2 from the germline V gene are SGHTA and FQGNSA.

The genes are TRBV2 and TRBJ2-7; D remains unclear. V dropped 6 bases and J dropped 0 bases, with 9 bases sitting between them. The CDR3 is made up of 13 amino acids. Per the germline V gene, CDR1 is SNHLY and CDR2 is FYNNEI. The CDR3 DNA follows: TGTGCCAGCAGGGCTACGGGCTCCTACGAGCAGTACTTC. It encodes CASRATGSYEQYF.

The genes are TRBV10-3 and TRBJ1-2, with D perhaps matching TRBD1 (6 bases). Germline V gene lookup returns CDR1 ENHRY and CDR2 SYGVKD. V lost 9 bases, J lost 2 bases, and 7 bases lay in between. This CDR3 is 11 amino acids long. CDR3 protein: CAIGQNYGYTF. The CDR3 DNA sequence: TGTGCCATAGGACAGAACTATGGCTACACCTTC.

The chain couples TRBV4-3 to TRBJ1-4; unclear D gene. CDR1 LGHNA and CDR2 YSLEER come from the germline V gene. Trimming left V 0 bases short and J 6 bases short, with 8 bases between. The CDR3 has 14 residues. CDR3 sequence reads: CASSQDHSDEKLFF. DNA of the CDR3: TGCGCCAGCAGCCAAGATCACAGTGATGAAAAACTGTTTTTT.

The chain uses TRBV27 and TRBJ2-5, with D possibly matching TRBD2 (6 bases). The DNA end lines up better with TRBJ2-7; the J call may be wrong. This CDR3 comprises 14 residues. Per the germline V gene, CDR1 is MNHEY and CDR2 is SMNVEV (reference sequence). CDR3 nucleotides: TGTGCCAGCAAGCCCGGGACTCGCTCCTACGAGCAGTACTTC. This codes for CASKPGTRSYEQYF.

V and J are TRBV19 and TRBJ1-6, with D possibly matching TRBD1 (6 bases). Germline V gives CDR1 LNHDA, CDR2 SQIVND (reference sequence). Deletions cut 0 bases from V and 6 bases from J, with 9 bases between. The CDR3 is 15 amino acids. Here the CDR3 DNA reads TGTGCCAGTAGTATAGAAGGACAGCCTAATTCACCCCTCCACTTT. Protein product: CASSIEGQPNSPLHF. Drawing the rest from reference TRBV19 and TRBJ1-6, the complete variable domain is DGGITQSPKYLFRKEGQNVTLSCEQNLNHDAMYWYRQDPGQGLRLIYYSQIVNDFQKGDIAEGYSVSREKKESFPLTVTSAQKNPTAFYLCASSIEGQPNSPLHFGNGTRLTVT.

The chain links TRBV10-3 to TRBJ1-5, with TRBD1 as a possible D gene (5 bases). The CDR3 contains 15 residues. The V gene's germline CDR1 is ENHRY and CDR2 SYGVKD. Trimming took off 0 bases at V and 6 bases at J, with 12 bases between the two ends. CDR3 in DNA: TGTGCCATCAGTGAGTCTACAGGTTTGGGTCAGCCCCAGCATTTT. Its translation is CAISESTGLGQPQHF.

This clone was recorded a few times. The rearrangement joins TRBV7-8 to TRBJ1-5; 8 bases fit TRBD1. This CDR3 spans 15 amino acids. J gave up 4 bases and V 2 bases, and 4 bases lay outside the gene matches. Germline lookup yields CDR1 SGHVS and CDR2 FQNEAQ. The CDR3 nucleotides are TGTGCCAGCAGCTTAATCGGACAGGGAAATCAGCCCCAGCATTTT. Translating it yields CASSLIGQGNQPQHF.

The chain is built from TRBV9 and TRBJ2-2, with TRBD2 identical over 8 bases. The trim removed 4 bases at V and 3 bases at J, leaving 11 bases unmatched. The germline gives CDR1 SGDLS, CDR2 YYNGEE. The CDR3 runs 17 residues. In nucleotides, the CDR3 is TGTGCCAGCAGCCCGGGAGGGGGAGGGCTTTACACCGGGGAGCTGTTTTTT. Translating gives CASSPGGGGLYTGELFF.